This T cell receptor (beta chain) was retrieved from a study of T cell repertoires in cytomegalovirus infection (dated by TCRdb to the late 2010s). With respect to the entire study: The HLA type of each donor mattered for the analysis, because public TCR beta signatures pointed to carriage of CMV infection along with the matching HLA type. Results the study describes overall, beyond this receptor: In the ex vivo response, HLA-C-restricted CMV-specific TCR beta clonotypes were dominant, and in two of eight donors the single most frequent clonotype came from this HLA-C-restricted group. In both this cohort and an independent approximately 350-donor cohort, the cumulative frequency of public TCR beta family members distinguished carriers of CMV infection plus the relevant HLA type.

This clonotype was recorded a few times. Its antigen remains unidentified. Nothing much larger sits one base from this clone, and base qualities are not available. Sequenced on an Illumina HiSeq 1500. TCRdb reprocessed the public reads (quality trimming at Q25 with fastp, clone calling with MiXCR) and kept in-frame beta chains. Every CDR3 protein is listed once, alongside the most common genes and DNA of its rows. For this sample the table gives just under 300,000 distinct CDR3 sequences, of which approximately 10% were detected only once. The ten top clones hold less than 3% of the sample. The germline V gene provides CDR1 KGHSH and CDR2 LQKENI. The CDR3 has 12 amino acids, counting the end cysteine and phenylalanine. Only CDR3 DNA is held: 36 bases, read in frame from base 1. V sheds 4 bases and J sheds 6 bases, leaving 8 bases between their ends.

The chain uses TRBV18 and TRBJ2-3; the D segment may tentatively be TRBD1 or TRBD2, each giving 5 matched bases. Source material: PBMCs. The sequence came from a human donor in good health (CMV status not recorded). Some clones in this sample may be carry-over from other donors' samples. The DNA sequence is TGTGCCAGCTCACAGTGGGGGGATACGCAGTATTTT. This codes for CASSQWGDTQYF.